A selection of T cell receptor beta chains follows, all from one sample in a study of PD-L1 blockade in urothelial cancer. Method: immunoSEQ multiplex PCR; TCRdb's copy keeps in-frame clones and lacks some. Among some 48,000 clones listed, 80% to 90% were seen once. The sample here was PBMCs, taken around atezolizumab (anti-PD-L1) treatment. The receptors stem from a man in his sixties or seventies with urothelial cancer. Both conserved end residues are part of each CDR3. D genes are given only for firm matches. Not every row has a clone size; where given, it reads once, few, many or a size class.

d_gene	abundance	j_gene	v_gene	CDR3aa	CDR3nt
NA	NA	TRBJ1-4	TRBV28	CASSLPGSGTTEKLFF	TGTGCCAGCAGTTTACCGGGTTCAGGGACAACCGAAAAACTGTTTTTT
NA	NA	TRBJ1-5	TRBV19	CASSGQINQPQHF	TGTGCCAGTAGCGGACAGATCAATCAGCCCCAGCATTTT
NA	once	TRBJ1-5	TRBV2	CASSENGHSNQPQHF	TGTGCCAGCAGTGAAAATGGGCATAGCAATCAGCCCCAGCATTTT
TRBD2	NA	TRBJ2-7	TRBV4-2	CASSQAPLAGSTYEQYF	TGTGCCAGCAGCCAAGCGCCCCTAGCGGGCTCGACCTACGAGCAGTACTTC
NA	NA	TRBJ1-1	TRBV7-9	CASSLGGGEAFF	TGTGCCAGCAGCTTAGGGGGGGGTGAAGCTTTCTTT
NA	NA	TRBJ1-5	TRBV18	CASSLGLQNQPQHF	TGTGCCAGCTCACTGGGACTCCAAAATCAGCCCCAGCATTTT
NA	NA	TRBJ2-3	TRBV27	CASSFRGDTQYF	TGTGCCAGCAGTTTCCGGGGGGATACGCAGTATTTT
NA	NA	TRBJ1-2	TRBV5-1	CASSFGEREGYTF	TGCGCCAGCAGCTTCGGGGAAAGGGAAGGCTACACCTTC
NA	NA	TRBJ2-1	TRBV18	CASSTGQNEQFF	TGTGCCAGCTCGACTGGACAGAATGAGCAGTTCTTC
TRBD2	NA	TRBJ2-7	TRBV6-1	CASQTGLAPEQYF	TGTGCCAGCCAAACTGGACTAGCGCCAGAGCAGTACTTC
NA	few	TRBJ1-2	TRBV9	CASSASRTRANYGYTF	TGTGCCAGCAGCGCCAGCCGGACCAGGGCTAACTATGGCTACACCTTC
TRBD2	NA	TRBJ2-7	TRBV19	CASSLTSGTSSYEQYF	TGTGCCAGTAGTTTGACTAGCGGGACGAGCTCCTACGAGCAGTACTTC
NA	NA	TRBJ2-3	TRBV6-5	CASGDSRDTQYF	TGTGCCAGCGGGGACTCACGGGATACGCAGTATTTT
NA	NA	TRBJ2-5	TRBV2	CASGRGETQYF	TGTGCCAGCGGGAGGGGGGAGACCCAGTACTTC
NA	NA	TRBJ1-1	TRBV5-6	CASSAVGVSEAFF	TGTGCCAGCAGCGCCGTCGGGGTATCTGAAGCTTTCTTT
TRBD1	NA	TRBJ2-5	TRBV29-1	CSVRQGAGTQYF	TGCAGCGTCCGACAGGGGGCAGGAACCCAGTACTTC
TRBD1	NA	TRBJ2-5	TRBV5-1	CASSLADRVGETQYF	TGCGCCAGCAGCTTGGCGGACAGGGTCGGAGAGACCCAGTACTTC
NA	NA	TRBJ2-5	TRBV7-9	CASSPGAGPGETQYF	TGTGCCAGCAGCCCAGGAGCAGGCCCGGGGGAGACCCAGTACTTC
TRBD1	NA	TRBJ1-4	TRBV12-5	CASPTPGGKLFF	TGTGCTAGTCCAACCCCAGGGGGAAAACTGTTTTTT
NA	once	TRBJ1-2	TRBV6-1	CASSEALRGNYGYTF	TGTGCCAGCAGTGAAGCGCTACGGGGGAACTATGGCTACACCTTC
NA	NA	TRBJ2-2	TRBV5-4	CASSLGRGTGELFF	TGTGCCAGCAGCTTGGGCAGGGGAACCGGGGAGCTGTTTTTT
NA	NA	TRBJ2-2	TRBV27	CASRAGGRELFF	TGTGCCAGCAGAGCTGGTGGGCGGGAGCTGTTTTTT
NA	once	TRBJ1-5	TRBV10-3	CAISESRGSNQPQHF	TGTGCCATCAGTGAGTCCAGGGGTAGCAATCAGCCCCAGCATTTT
TRBD1	NA	TRBJ1-4	TRBV25-1	CASSESGDRNEKLFF	TGTGCCAGCAGTGAATCCGGGGACAGGAACGAAAAACTGTTTTTT
NA	NA	TRBJ2-7	TRBV18	CASSSGTGQLTYEQYF	TGTGCCAGCTCATCCGGTACAGGTCAGTTAACCTACGAGCAGTACTTC
NA	NA	TRBJ1-3	TRBV6-4	CASSDCSAGGSSGNTIYF	TGTGCCAGCAGTGACTGTAGTGCCGGGGGAAGCTCTGGAAACACCATATATTTT
TRBD1	NA	TRBJ2-7	TRBV30	CAWSSQGGTGAHKQYF	TGTGCCTGGAGCTCCCAGGGGGGGACAGGGGCCCACAAGCAGTACTTC
NA	once	TRBJ2-3	TRBV19	CASSIEGLGGRVITDTQYF	TGTGCCAGTAGTATAGAAGGTCTGGGTGGCAGGGTAATCACAGATACGCAGTATTTT
TRBD2	NA	TRBJ2-2	TRBV9	CASSAIRGGLADFTGELFF	TGTGCCAGCAGCGCTATCCGAGGAGGACTAGCGGATTTCACCGGGGAGCTGTTTTTT
NA	NA	TRBJ2-6	TRBV6-1	CASSVEARLSGANVLTF	TGTGCCAGCAGTGTGGAAGCGAGACTCTCTGGGGCCAACGTCCTGACTTTC
NA	NA	TRBJ2-3	TRBV29-1	CSVVITRESTDTQYF	TGCAGCGTTGTTATTACCCGGGAAAGCACAGATACGCAGTATTTT
NA	NA	TRBJ1-4	TRBV5-1	CASMRVGGALKEKLFF	TGCGCCAGCATGAGGGTTGGAGGGGCACTAAAAGAAAAACTGTTTTTT
NA	NA	TRBJ2-1	TRBV11-1	CASSLRRYNEQFF	TGTGCCAGCAGTTTGCGGCGTTACAATGAGCAGTTCTTC
NA	once	TRBJ2-3	TRBV5-8	CASSPGTQPLTDTQYF	TGTGCCAGCAGCCCCGGGACACAACCCCTCACAGATACGCAGTATTTT
NA	NA	TRBJ2-1	TRBV27	CASSEVGLRSDNEQFF	TGTGCCAGCAGTGAGGTAGGCCTACGATCGGACAATGAGCAGTTCTTC
TRBD1	NA	TRBJ2-4	TRBV2	CASSGGQASNIQYF	TGTGCCAGCAGTGGGGGACAGGCATCGAACATTCAGTACTTC
TRBD1	NA	TRBJ2-7	TRBV4-1	CASSQTGVEQYF	TGCGCCAGCAGCCAGACAGGGGTCGAGCAGTACTTC
TRBD1	NA	TRBJ1-1	TRBV19	CASSWTGGNTEAFF	TGTGCCAGTAGTTGGACAGGGGGTAACACTGAAGCTTTCTTT
NA	NA	TRBJ2-7	TRBV11-2	CASSLGGDQYF	TGTGCCAGCAGCTTAGGGGGCGACCAGTACTTC
NA	NA	TRBJ1-5	TRBV28	CASRSALDRYSNQPQHF	TGTGCCAGCAGATCAGCTTTGGACAGATATAGCAATCAGCCCCAGCATTTT
TRBD1	few	TRBJ2-5	TRBV10-3	CAISEGTGVQETQYF	TGTGCCATCAGTGAAGGTACAGGGGTGCAAGAGACCCAGTACTTC
TRBD2	NA	TRBJ2-5	TRBV28	CASSGGGTSGNLQETQYF	TGTGCCAGCAGTGGGGGGGGGACTAGCGGAAACCTCCAAGAGACCCAGTACTTC
NA	NA	TRBJ2-7	TRBV4-1	CASSPYLDSISGQYF	TGCGCCAGCAGCCCCTACCTGGACTCAATCTCCGGGCAGTACTTC